The 29 T cell receptor beta chains presented below share a single source sample, sequenced in a study of CD8+ T cells in alopecia areata. Treatment indicated: oral pan-JAK inhibitor, 5-10 mg twice daily. Following extraction, RNA underwent reverse transcription to cDNA, which served as the sequencing template. Sequenced by immunoSEQ multiplex PCR; TCRdb stores in-frame clones only, minus some. The profile shows 150,000 to 200,000 clones, over 55% of them singletons. The sample consisted of CD4+ T cells sorted from blood, taken at week 24, from a patient treated with tofacitinib. The receptor source for this set is a human donor with alopecia areata.

This clone appeared once. This chain joins TRBV29-1 and TRBJ1-2; perhaps TRBD1 as D (6 bases). CDR3 length equals 14 residues. Trimming shortened V by 6 bases and J by 7 bases, and 21 bases separated the two germline ends. Per germline, CDR1 SQVTM and CDR2 ANQGSEA. The CDR3 DNA reads as TGCAGCGTAGCCTTGATCGGGGGCTCGAGTGGCTACACCTTC. This sequence encodes CSVALIGGSSGYTF.

The chain employs TRBV30 and TRBJ1-1; D perhaps matches TRBD1 (6 bases). The CDR3 is made up of 15 amino acids. CDR1 and CDR2 from the germline V gene are GTSNPN and SVGIG (reference sequence). Trimming removed 3 bases from V and 4 bases from J, with 18 bases in between. CDR3: CAWRGVTGFGTEAFF. Here the CDR3 DNA reads TGTGCCTGGAGGGGGGTGACAGGTTTTGGCACTGAAGCTTTCTTT.

The chain joins TRBV6-1 to TRBJ2-3; either TRBD1 or TRBD2 may fit D (7 bases each). This CDR3 region has 15 residues. Trimming pared 6 bases from V and 6 bases from J, leaving 19 bases between. Germline CDR1 MNHNS, CDR2 SASEGT. The CDR3 loop is CASSVRQGGLDTQYF. In nucleotides, the CDR3 is TGTGCCAGCAGCGTGAGACAGGGAGGGTTGGATACGCAGTATTTT.

The chain couples TRBV10-3 to TRBJ2-7; the D gene could be TRBD1 or TRBD2 (5 bases each). The CDR3 length is 14 residues. Germline CDR1 is ENHRY and CDR2 is SYGVKD. Between the trimmed V and J ends, which lost 4 bases and 5 bases, there was a span of 15 bases. The DNA for the CDR3 is TGTGCCATCAGTGGGGGAGAATCGGGGCACGAGCAGTACTTC. This gives the protein CAISGGESGHEQYF.

The chain is built from TRBV18 and TRBJ1-2; 7 positions agree with TRBD1. This CDR3 comprises 15 residues. Unmatched junction bases numbered 3, after V lost 1 base and J lost 1 base. In germline, CDR1 is KGHSH, CDR2 LQKENI. CDR3 coding DNA: TGTGCCAGCTCACCACGGGACAGCTTTAACTATGGCTACACCTTC. This gives the protein CASSPRDSFNYGYTF.

The V and J genes are TRBV27 and TRBJ1-1; D is undetermined. Germline V gives CDR1 MNHEY, CDR2 SMNVEV (reference sequence). Trimming removed 3 bases from V and 1 base from J, with 6 bases in between. CDR3 size: 13 residues. CDR3 protein: CASSFRGNTEAFF. The CDR3 DNA sequence: TGTGCCAGCAGTTTTCGGGGGAACACTGAAGCTTTCTTT.

The chain carries TRBV29-1 and TRBJ2-3, with no clear D. Germline loops: CDR1 SQVTM, CDR2 ANQGSEA. V lost 6 bases to trimming and J lost 1 base, with 5 bases between them. CDR3 length equals 11 residues. The CDR3 sequence is CSVLGTDTQYF. In nucleotides, the CDR3 is TGCAGCGTCTTGGGCACAGATACGCAGTATTTT.

The J gene is TRBJ2-1, the V gene TRBV7-2; 9 bases fit TRBD2. In germline, CDR1 is SGHTA, CDR2 FQGNSA. CDR3 length: 14 amino acids. Trimming at V came to 1 base and at J to 6 bases, leaving 1 base not matched to a gene. For the CDR3, the DNA is TGTGCCAGCAGCTTAGGCGGGGGGGCCAATGAGCAGTTCTTC. Residues: CASSLGGGANEQFF.

The chain couples TRBV6-5 to TRBJ1-5, with 8 positions matching TRBD1. CDR1 and CDR2 (germline): MNHEY, SVGAGI. The CDR3 consists of 14 residues. V shed 5 bases, J shed 6 bases, and the junction held 6 bases outside the gene matches. The CDR3 reads CASSPGQGGQPQHF. CDR3 sequence (DNA): TGTGCCAGCAGTCCTGGACAGGGCGGTCAGCCCCAGCATTTT.

As for this clone: The sample contains more than one DNA sequence encoding this CDR3. This rearrangement joins TRBV30 to TRBJ2-7; perhaps TRBD1 as D (5 bases). Germline V lookup: CDR1 GTSNPN, CDR2 SVGIG (reference sequence). Trimming shortened V by 3 bases and J by 0 bases, and 9 bases separated the two germline ends. The CDR3 covers 13 residues. DNA for the CDR3: TGTGCCTGGAGCCGAGACAGCTCCTACGAGCAGTACTTC. Amino acid sequence: CAWSRDSSYEQYF. Variable domain in full (rest from reference TRBV30 and TRBJ2-7): SQTIHQWPATLVQPVGSPLSLECTVEGTSNPNLYWYRQAAGRGLQLLFYSVGIGQISSEVPQNLSASRPQDRQFILSSKKLLLSDSGFYLCAWSRDSSYEQYFGPGTRLTVT.

V gene TRBV7-9 combines with J gene TRBJ2-1; D remains ambiguous. V was cut by 5 bases and J by 6 bases, with 14 bases left in between. The germline V gene has CDR1 SEHNR and CDR2 FQNEAQ (reference sequence). The CDR3 extends over 14 amino acids. CDR3 coding DNA: TGTGCCAGCAGCGACGAGCCGGGCCTCAATGAGCAGTTCTTC. Translated: CASSDEPGLNEQFF.

V usage is TRBV29-1 and J usage is TRBJ2-7, with D possibly matching TRBD1 (6 bases). V was pared by 4 bases and J by 3 bases, with 16 bases between. The CDR3 is made up of 14 amino acids. Germline V gives CDR1 SQVTM, CDR2 ANQGSEA. The CDR3 spells CSVVAQGTLYEQYF. The CDR3 bases are TGCAGCGTTGTGGCACAGGGTACCCTCTACGAGCAGTACTTC.

The V and J genes are TRBV18 and TRBJ1-2; D is possibly TRBD1 (6 bases). The V gene lost 4 bases and the J gene lost 6 bases, with 18 bases spanning the gap. The CDR3 consists of 15 residues. In germline, CDR1 is KGHSH, CDR2 LQKENI. The CDR3 DNA reads as TGTGCCAGCTCACGACAGGACGTTACTAGCAATGGCTACACCTTC. Amino acids: CASSRQDVTSNGYTF.

This clone was observed a handful of times. The rearrangement joins TRBV30 to TRBJ1-5; a weak D match, TRBD1 (6 bases). This CDR3 contains 15 residues. Germline V gene sequence: CDR1 GTSNPN, CDR2 SVGIG (reference sequence). V gave up 1 base and J gave up 7 bases, with 17 bases separating them. CDR3 bases: TGTGCCTGGAGTGACGATTGGGGGGCAGAGCAGCCCCAGCATTTT. Protein sequence: CAWSDDWGAEQPQHF.

This sequence joins TRBV27 and TRBJ2-7; the match to TRBD1 covers 7 bases. Germline CDR1 is MNHEY and CDR2 is SMNVEV (reference sequence). This CDR3 region has 14 residues. V shed 5 bases, J shed 4 bases, and the junction held 8 bases outside the gene matches. CDR3 protein: CASSARGYYYEQYF. The DNA for the CDR3 is TGTGCCAGCAGTGCCAGGGGGTATTATTACGAGCAGTACTTC.

The J gene is TRBJ1-2, the V gene TRBV29-1, with D uncertain. Trimming took off 3 bases at V and 4 bases at J, with 9 bases between the two ends. The CDR3 has 12 residues. Looked up from germline, CDR1 is SQVTM and CDR2 is ANQGSEA. CDR3 residues: CSVEASLYGYTF. The CDR3 DNA follows: TGCAGCGTTGAGGCCTCACTCTATGGCTACACCTTC.

The gene calls are TRBV5-1 and TRBJ2-1; D remains unclear. Deletions cut 0 bases from V and 9 bases from J, with 10 bases between. Germline CDR1 reads SGHRS; CDR2 reads YFSETQ. This CDR3 has 13 amino acids. CDR3 region: CASSLARLAEQFF. For the CDR3, the DNA is TGCGCCAGCAGCTTGGCCCGACTGGCTGAGCAGTTCTTC.

The chain combines TRBV2 with TRBJ1-2; TRBD1 aligns across 7 bases. CDR3 size: 15 residues. After removal of 4 bases from V and 4 bases from J, the junction contained 9 bases not matched to a gene. Looked up from germline, CDR1 is SNHLY and CDR2 is FYNNEI. Here the CDR3 reads CASSGDRAAIYGYTF. CDR3 DNA sequence: TGTGCCAGCAGTGGAGACAGGGCCGCCATCTATGGCTACACCTTC.

The chain has TRBV15 and TRBJ1-1; 7 bases fit TRBD1. The CDR3 consists of 15 residues. Germline CDR1 reads LNHNV; CDR2 reads YYDKDF (reference sequence). V trimming: 0 bases; J trimming: 1 base; junction bases outside the gene matches: 2. The CDR3 reads CATSRERDRNTEAFF. In DNA, the CDR3 is TGTGCCACCAGCAGAGAAAGGGACAGGAACACTGAAGCTTTCTTT.

The gene calls are TRBV7-3 and TRBJ1-1; 8 nucleotides align to TRBD1. The CDR3 is 13 amino acids. CDR1 and CDR2 from the germline V gene are SGHTA and FQGTGA. J gave up 5 bases and V 3 bases, and 2 bases lay outside the gene matches. For the CDR3, the DNA is TGTGCCAGCAGCTTTACAGGGGGGACTGAAGCTTTCTTT. Its translation is CASSFTGGTEAFF.

The chain joins TRBV10-3 to TRBJ2-3, with D possibly matching TRBD2 (6 bases). Between the trimmed V and J ends, which lost 9 bases and 1 base, there was a span of 11 bases. The germline CDR1 and CDR2 sequences are ENHRY and SYGVKD. The CDR3 consists of 13 residues. The CDR3 nucleotides are TGTGCCATTAGTAGCGGACGCACAGATACGCAGTATTTT. Translation gives CAISSGRTDTQYF.

The rearrangement uses TRBV5-1 and TRBJ1-1; no definite D call. Per germline, CDR1 SGHRS and CDR2 YFSETQ. The CDR3 extends over 16 amino acids. The ends were cut back, 2 bases at V and 1 base at J, with 15 bases in the middle. The CDR3: CASSLQNVASNTEAFF. The CDR3 DNA is TGCGCCAGCAGCTTACAAAACGTAGCTTCGAACACTGAAGCTTTCTTT. Together with reference TRBV5-1 and TRBJ1-1, the CDR3 gives the full variable domain: KAGVTQTPRYLIKTRGQQVTLSCSPISGHRSVSWYQQTPGQGLQFLFEYFSETQRNKGNFPGRFSGRQFSNSRSEMNVSTLELGDSALYLCASSLQNVASNTEAFFGQGTRLTVV.

A few counts support this clone. The CDR3 sequence: CAISEGVSNEQFF. The DNA of the CDR3 is TGTGCCATCAGTGAAGGGGTTTCCAATGAGCAGTTCTTC. The rearrangement links TRBV10-3 to TRBJ2-1; D is perhaps TRBD1 (5 bases). Trimming shortened V by 3 bases and J by 6 bases, and 9 bases separated the two germline ends. The CDR3 is 13 residues long. Germline CDR1 and CDR2: ENHRY and SYGVKD.

There are a few counts of this clone. V is TRBV7-2 and J is TRBJ1-1; D is unclear. V lost 2 bases, J lost 0 bases, and 10 bases lay in between. The germline V gene has CDR1 SGHTA and CDR2 FQGNSA. This CDR3 spans 15 amino acids. The CDR3 nucleotides are TGTGCCAGCAGCTTATTACTCCACATGAACACTGAAGCTTTCTTT. Residues: CASSLLLHMNTEAFF.

The rearrangement uses TRBV29-1 and TRBJ2-7, with D tentatively TRBD1 (6 bases). CDR1 and CDR2 (germline): SQVTM, ANQGSEA. This CDR3 contains 12 residues. Trimming took 4 bases from V and 2 from J, leaving 9 bases between them. This CDR3 reads CSVGGQTYEQYF. CDR3 nucleotide sequence: TGCAGCGTTGGGGGACAAACCTACGAGCAGTACTTC.

The chain has TRBV5-1 and TRBJ2-7; 8 bases agree with TRBD1. The CDR3 covers 18 residues. The ends lost 0 bases at V and 2 bases at J; junction bases unmatched: 13. Germline CDR1 is SGHRS and CDR2 is YFSETQ. The CDR3, as DNA: TGCGCCAGCAGCTTGGCGCCTCCCAGGGGGCTTGCGGCCTACGAGCAGTACTTC. Residues: CASSLAPPRGLAAYEQYF.

The chain links TRBV30 to TRBJ1-1; D uncertain. CDR3 length equals 13 residues. CDR1 and CDR2 (germline): GTSNPN, SVGIG (reference sequence). V was shortened by 3 bases and J by 3 bases, with 11 bases between the two germline ends. The CDR3 is CAWRGRTYTEAFF. The CDR3 DNA is TGTGCCTGGAGAGGGAGGACCTACACTGAAGCTTTCTTT.

The J gene is TRBJ1-1, the V gene TRBV4-3; D not resolved. In germline, CDR1 is LGHNA, CDR2 YSLEER. V lost 0 bases, J lost 0 bases, and 11 bases lay in between. The CDR3 is made up of 16 amino acids. CDR3 nucleotides: TGCGCCAGCAGCCAAGATTTTGGACGATTGAACACTGAAGCTTTCTTT. It is translated as CASSQDFGRLNTEAFF.

The rearrangement joins TRBV30 to TRBJ2-1; possibly TRBD2 for D (6 bases). The CDR3 length is 12 residues. V lost 0 bases, J lost 13 bases, and 13 bases lay in between. CDR1 and CDR2 (germline): GTSNPN, SVGIG (reference sequence). Here the CDR3 reads CAWSVLETSQFF. CDR3 sequence (DNA): TGTGCCTGGAGTGTACTAGAAACTAGCCAGTTCTTC. Looking up the rest from reference TRBV30 and TRBJ2-1 gives the full variable domain: SQTIHQWPATLVQPVGSPLSLECTVEGTSNPNLYWYRQAAGRGLQLLFYSVGIGQISSEVPQNLSASRPQDRQFILSSKKLLLSDSGFYLCAWSVLETSQFFGPGTRLTVL.